The 5 T cell receptor beta chains below were found in one sample sequenced in a study of CD8+ T cells in alopecia areata. Reverse transcription of extracted RNA yielded cDNA, which provided the sequencing template. Measured with immunoSEQ multiplex PCR; TCRdb has only the in-frame clones, and not every one. The sample includes approximately 42,000 clones, 50% to 70% of them seen just once. Treatment denoted: oral pan-JAK inhibitor, 5-10 mg twice daily. The sequences come from CD8+ T cells sorted from blood, collected at week 4, from a patient treated with tofacitinib. Receptors were obtained from a human donor with alopecia areata.

The chain has TRBV6-5 and TRBJ2-3, with 9 nucleotides matching TRBD2. This CDR3 has 14 residues. Germline V CDR1 and CDR2: MNHEY, SVGAGI. V trimming: 5 bases; J trimming: 1 base; junction bases outside the gene matches: 1. The DNA of the CDR3 is TGTGCCAGCAGTGAGCGGGGGGGCACAGATACGCAGTATTTT. Its protein is CASSERGGTDTQYF.

The chain joins TRBV4-3 to TRBJ2-7; 9 positions agree with TRBD2. The CDR3 is made up of 13 amino acids. Germline V gene lookup returns CDR1 LGHNA and CDR2 YSLEER. J was trimmed by 9 bases and V by 1 base; bases with no gene match: 4. The chain's CDR3 is CASSQGGLAGQYF. The CDR3 coding sequence is TGCGCCAGCAGCCAAGGGGGACTAGCAGGGCAGTACTTC.

This sequence joins TRBV9 and TRBJ2-2; tentative D call: TRBD1 (6 bases). This CDR3 comprises 13 residues. The germline CDR1 and CDR2 sequences are SGDLS and YYNGEE. V dropped 4 bases and J dropped 7 bases, with 11 bases sitting between them. The CDR3 region is CASSMQGNGELFF. The CDR3 region has the DNA TGTGCCAGCAGCATGCAGGGGAACGGGGAGCTGTTTTTT. The entire variable domain, with the rest obtained from reference TRBV9 and TRBJ2-2, is as follows: DSGVTQTPKHLITATGQRVTLRCSPRSGDLSVYWYQQSLDQGLQFLIQYYNGEERAKGNILERFSAQQFPDLHSELNLSSLELGDSALYFCASSMQGNGELFFGEGSRLTVL.

The chain couples TRBV9 to TRBJ1-1; 7 bases match TRBD1. The CDR3 contains 14 residues. V trimming: 1 base; J trimming: 3 bases; junction bases outside the gene matches: 3. Per the germline V gene, CDR1 is SGDLS and CDR2 is YYNGEE. The CDR3, as DNA: TGTGCCAGCAGCGTAAGGGGGCTGGACACTGAAGCTTTCTTT. This translates into CASSVRGLDTEAFF.

This clone was counted only a few times. The chain joins TRBV6-6 to TRBJ1-2; D may be TRBD1 (5 bases). Germline V gene data show CDR1 as MNHNY and CDR2 as SVGAGI (reference sequence). This CDR3 region has 15 residues. Trimming stripped 2 bases from V and 1 base from J, with 11 bases between. In nucleotides, the CDR3 is TGTGCCAGCAGTTACCCAGGGCAGGGTAACTATGGCTACACCTTC. It specifies CASSYPGQGNYGYTF.